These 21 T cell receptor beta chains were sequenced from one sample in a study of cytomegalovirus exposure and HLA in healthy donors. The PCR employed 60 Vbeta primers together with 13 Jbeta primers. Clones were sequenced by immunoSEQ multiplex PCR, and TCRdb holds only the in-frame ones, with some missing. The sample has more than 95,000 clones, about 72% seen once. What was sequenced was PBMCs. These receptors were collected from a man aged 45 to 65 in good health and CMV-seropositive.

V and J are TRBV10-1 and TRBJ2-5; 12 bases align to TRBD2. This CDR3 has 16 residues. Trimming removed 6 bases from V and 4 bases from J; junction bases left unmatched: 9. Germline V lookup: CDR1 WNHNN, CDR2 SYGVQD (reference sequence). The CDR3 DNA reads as TGCGCCAGCAGGCCTAGCGGGGGGGCAGCCCGAGAGACCCAGTACTTC. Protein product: CASRPSGGAARETQYF.

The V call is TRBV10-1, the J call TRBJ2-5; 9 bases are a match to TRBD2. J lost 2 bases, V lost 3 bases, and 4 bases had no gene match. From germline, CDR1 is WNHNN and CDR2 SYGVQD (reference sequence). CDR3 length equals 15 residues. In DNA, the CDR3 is TGCGCCAGCAGTGATCCCAGCGGGGGGCAAGAGACCCAGTACTTC. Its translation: CASSDPSGGQETQYF.

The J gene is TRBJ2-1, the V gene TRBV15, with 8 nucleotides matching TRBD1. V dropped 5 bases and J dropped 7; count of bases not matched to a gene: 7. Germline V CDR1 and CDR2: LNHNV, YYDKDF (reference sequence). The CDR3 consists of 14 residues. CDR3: CATSGGQGRNEQFF. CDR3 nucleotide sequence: TGTGCCACCAGCGGCGGACAGGGTCGAAATGAGCAGTTCTTC.

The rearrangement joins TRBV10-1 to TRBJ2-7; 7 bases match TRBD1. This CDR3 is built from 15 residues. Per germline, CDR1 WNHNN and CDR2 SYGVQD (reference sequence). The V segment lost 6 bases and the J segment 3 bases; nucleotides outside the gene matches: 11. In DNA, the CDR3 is TGCGCCAGCAGCCCCGGACAGGCCTACCTCTACGAGCAGTACTTC. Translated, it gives CASSPGQAYLYEQYF.

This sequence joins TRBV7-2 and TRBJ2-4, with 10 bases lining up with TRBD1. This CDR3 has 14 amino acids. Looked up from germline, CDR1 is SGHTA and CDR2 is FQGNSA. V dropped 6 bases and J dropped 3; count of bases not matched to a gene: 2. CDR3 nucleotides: TGTGCCAGCAGGACAGGGGGCGTCAAAAACATTCAGTACTTC. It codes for CASRTGGVKNIQYF. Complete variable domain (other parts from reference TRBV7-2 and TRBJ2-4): GAGVSQSPSNKVTEKGKDVELRCDPISGHTALYWYRQSLGQGLEFLIYFQGNSAPDKSGLPSDRFSAERTGGSVSTLTIQRTQQEDSAVYLCASRTGGVKNIQYFGAGTRLSVL.

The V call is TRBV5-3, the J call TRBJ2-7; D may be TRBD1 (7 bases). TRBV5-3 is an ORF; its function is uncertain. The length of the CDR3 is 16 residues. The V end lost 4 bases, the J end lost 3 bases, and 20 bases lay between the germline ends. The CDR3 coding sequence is TGTGCCAGAAGCCCGCCCATTGGAGGGGGCTGCTACGAGCAGTACTTC. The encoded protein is CARSPPIGGGCYEQYF.

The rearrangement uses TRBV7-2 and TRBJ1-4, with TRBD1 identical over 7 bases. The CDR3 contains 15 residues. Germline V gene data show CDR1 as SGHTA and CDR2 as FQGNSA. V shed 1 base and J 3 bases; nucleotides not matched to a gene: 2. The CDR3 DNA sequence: TGTGCCAGCAGCTTAGGACAGGGTTCTAATGAAAAACTGTTTTTT. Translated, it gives CASSLGQGSNEKLFF.

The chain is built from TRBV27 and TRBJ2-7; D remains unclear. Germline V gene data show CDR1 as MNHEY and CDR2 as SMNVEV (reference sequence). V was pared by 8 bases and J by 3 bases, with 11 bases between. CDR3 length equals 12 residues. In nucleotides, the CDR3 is TGTGCCAGCGGGCCGGTCCTCTACGAGCAGTACTTC. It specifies CASGPVLYEQYF.

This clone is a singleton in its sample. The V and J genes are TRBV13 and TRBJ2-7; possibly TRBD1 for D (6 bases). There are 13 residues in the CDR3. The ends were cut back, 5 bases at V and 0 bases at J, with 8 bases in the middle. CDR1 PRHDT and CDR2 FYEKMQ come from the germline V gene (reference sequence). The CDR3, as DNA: TGTGCCAGCAGCCAGGGGAGCTCCTACGAGCAGTACTTC. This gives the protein CASSQGSSYEQYF.

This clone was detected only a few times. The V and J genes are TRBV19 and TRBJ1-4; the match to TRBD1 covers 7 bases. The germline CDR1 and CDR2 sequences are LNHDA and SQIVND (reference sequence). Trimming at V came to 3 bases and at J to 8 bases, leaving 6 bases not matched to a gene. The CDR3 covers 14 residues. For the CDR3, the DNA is TGTGCCAGTAGTATCCAGGGGGTGGACGAAAAACTGTTTTTT. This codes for CASSIQGVDEKLFF.

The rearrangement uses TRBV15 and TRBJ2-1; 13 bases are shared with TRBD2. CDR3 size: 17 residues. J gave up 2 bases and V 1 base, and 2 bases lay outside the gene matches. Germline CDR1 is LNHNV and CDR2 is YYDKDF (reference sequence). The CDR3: CATSRGLAGGPYNEQFF. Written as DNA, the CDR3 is TGTGCCACCAGCAGAGGACTAGCGGGGGGCCCCTACAATGAGCAGTTCTTC.

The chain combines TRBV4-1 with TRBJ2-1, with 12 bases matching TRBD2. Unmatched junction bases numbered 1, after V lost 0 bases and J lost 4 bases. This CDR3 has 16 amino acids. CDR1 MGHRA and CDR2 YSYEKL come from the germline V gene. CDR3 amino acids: CASSQDLAGGYNEQFF. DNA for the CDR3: TGCGCCAGCAGCCAAGACCTAGCGGGAGGGTACAATGAGCAGTTCTTC.

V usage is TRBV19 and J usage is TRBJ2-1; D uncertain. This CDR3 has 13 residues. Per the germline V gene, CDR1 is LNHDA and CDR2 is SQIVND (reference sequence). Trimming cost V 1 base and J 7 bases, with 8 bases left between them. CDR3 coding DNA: TGTGCCAGTAGTATAGTCCCCCTGAATGAGCAGTTCTTC. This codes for CASSIVPLNEQFF.

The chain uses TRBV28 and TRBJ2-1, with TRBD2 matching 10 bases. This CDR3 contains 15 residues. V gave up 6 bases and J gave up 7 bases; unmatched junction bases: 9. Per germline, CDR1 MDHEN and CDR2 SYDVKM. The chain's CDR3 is CASRPAGGSGNEQFF. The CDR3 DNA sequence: TGTGCCAGCAGACCAGCGGGAGGGTCGGGAAATGAGCAGTTCTTC.

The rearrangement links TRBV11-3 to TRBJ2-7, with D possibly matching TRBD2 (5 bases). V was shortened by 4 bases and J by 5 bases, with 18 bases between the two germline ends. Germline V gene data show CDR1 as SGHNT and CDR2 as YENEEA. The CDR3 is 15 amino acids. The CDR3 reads CASSSIINGIHEQYF. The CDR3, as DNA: TGTGCCAGCAGCTCCATCATAAACGGGATCCACGAGCAGTACTTC.

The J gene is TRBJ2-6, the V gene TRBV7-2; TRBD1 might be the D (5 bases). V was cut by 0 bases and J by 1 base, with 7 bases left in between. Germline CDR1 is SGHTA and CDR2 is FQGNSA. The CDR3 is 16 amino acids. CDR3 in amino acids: CASSLASGSGANVLTF. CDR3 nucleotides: TGTGCCAGCAGCTTAGCGTCAGGGTCTGGGGCCAACGTCCTGACTTTC. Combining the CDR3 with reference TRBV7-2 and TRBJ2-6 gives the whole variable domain GAGVSQSPSNKVTEKGKDVELRCDPISGHTALYWYRQSLGQGLEFLIYFQGNSAPDKSGLPSDRFSAERTGGSVSTLTIQRTQQEDSAVYLCASSLASGSGANVLTFGAGSRLTVL.

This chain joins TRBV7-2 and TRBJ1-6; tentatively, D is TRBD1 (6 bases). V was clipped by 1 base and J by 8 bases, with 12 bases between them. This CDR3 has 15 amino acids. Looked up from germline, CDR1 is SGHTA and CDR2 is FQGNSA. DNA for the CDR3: TGTGCCAGCAGCTTAGTAGGACAGCAGCATTCACCCCTCCACTTT. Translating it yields CASSLVGQQHSPLHF.

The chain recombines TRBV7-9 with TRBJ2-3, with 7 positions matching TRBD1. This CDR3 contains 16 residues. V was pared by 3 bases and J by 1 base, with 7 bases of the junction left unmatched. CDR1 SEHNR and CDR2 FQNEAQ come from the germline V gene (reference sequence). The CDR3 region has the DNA TGTGCCAGCAGCTTCAGGGGGATCGGCGGCACAGATACGCAGTATTTT. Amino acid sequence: CASSFRGIGGTDTQYF.

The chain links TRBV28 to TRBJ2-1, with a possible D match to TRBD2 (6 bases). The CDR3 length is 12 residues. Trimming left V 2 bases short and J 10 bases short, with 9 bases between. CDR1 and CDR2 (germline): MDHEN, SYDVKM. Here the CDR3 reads CASSLAGFEQFF. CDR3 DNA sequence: TGTGCCAGCAGTTTAGCGGGGTTCGAGCAGTTCTTC.

CDR3 DNA sequence: TGTGCCAGCAGCCCCGGGACTAGCAGAGTCGAGCAGTACTTC. This codes for CASSPGTSRVEQYF. The gene calls are TRBV11-2 and TRBJ2-7; TRBD2 agrees at 9 bases. CDR1 and CDR2 from the germline V gene are SGHAT and FQNNGV. J gave up 6 bases and V 5 bases, and 8 bases lay outside the gene matches. The length of the CDR3 is 14 residues.

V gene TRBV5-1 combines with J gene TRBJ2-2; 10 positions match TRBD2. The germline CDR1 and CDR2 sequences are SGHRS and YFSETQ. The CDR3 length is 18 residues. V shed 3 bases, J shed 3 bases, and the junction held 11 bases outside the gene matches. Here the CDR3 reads CASSSAHTSGKYTGELFF. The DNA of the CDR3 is TGCGCCAGCAGCTCCGCTCACACTAGCGGGAAATACACCGGGGAGCTGTTTTTT.